Listed below are T cell receptor beta chains from one sample, sequenced in a study of T cell changes during pregnancy in multiple sclerosis. Only in-frame clones appear in the TCRdb table, and some are missing; sequencing was by immunoSEQ multiplex PCR. Of tens of thousands of clones listed, around 90% are singletons. Sequences were derived from CD8+ T cells from peripheral blood mononuclear cells, sampled in the first trimester of pregnancy. The receptor set was obtained from a female donor with multiple sclerosis, enrolled in a pregnancy study. Each CDR3 is given with its conserved first and last residue. A D gene is named only where the DNA matches it firmly. Some rows have no size entry. The others give once, few or many, or a class for an expanded clone.

>TRBV4-3|TRBJ1-1|.|TRBD1
CASSQSYSGGSTEAFF
TGCGCCAGCAGCCAATCATACTCAGGGGGTAGCACTGAAGCTTTCTTT
>TRBV27|TRBJ2-7|.|.
CASSLDSEGEQYF
TGTGCCAGCAGTCTAGACAGTGAAGGGGAGCAGTACTTC
>TRBV15|TRBJ2-6|once|.
CATSSPSLSGANVLTF
TGTGCCACCAGCAGTCCTTCCCTCTCTGGGGCCAACGTCCTGACTTTC
>TRBV7-5|TRBJ2-3|.|.
CARSLGEGATTDTQYF
TGTGCCAGAAGCTTAGGGGAGGGCGCCACTACAGATACGCAGTATTTT
>TRBV7-3|TRBJ1-1|few|TRBD1
CASSLGTGITEAFF
TGTGCCAGCAGCTTAGGGACAGGGATCACTGAAGCTTTCTTT
>TRBV28|TRBJ2-1|.|TRBD2
CASSLGTTGEVNNEQFF
TGTGCCAGCAGTCTCGGGACTACCGGTGAGGTAAACAATGAGCAGTTCTTC
>TRBV15|TRBJ1-1|.|.
CATSFEGYTEAFF
TGTGCCACCAGCTTTGAGGGATACACTGAAGCTTTCTTT
>TRBV28|TRBJ2-3|.|.
CASSFGGTDTQYF
TGTGCCAGCAGTTTTGGCGGAACAGATACGCAGTATTTT
>TRBV25-1|TRBJ2-3|.|.
CASSGQLETDTQYF
TGTGCCAGCAGTGGTCAACTAGAGACAGATACGCAGTATTTT
>TRBV4-1|TRBJ2-7|.|TRBD1
CASSQGYRGYEQYF
TGCGCCAGCAGCCAAGGGTACAGGGGGTACGAGCAGTACTTC
>TRBV7-8|TRBJ2-1|.|TRBD2
CASSITSGSSYNEQFF
TGTGCCAGCAGCATAACTAGCGGGAGCTCCTACAATGAGCAGTTCTTC
>TRBV6-1|TRBJ1-2|.|.
CASSHLRPEEHGYTF
TGTGCCAGCAGCCACCTCAGGCCGGAGGAGCATGGCTACACCTTC
>TRBV11-2|TRBJ2-7|once|.
CASSLDVAYEQYF
TGTGCCAGCAGCTTAGATGTAGCCTACGAGCAGTACTTC
>TRBV5-1|TRBJ2-5|once|.
CASSFKETQYF
TGCGCCAGCAGCTTCAAAGAGACCCAGTACTTC
>TRBV9|TRBJ1-1|.|.
CASSGGVGPEAFF
TGTGCCAGCAGCGGGGGCGTTGGCCCTGAAGCTTTCTTT
>TRBV18|TRBJ2-5|.|.
CASSQFQGIEETQYF
TGTGCCAGCTCCCAATTTCAGGGGATCGAGGAGACCCAGTACTTC
>TRBV6-1|TRBJ2-7|once|TRBD1
CASRDYRGDYEQYF
TGTGCCAGCAGGGATTACAGGGGTGATTACGAGCAGTACTTC
>TRBV5-1|TRBJ2-1|.|TRBD2
CASSLDWASGSRGNEQFF
TGCGCCAGCAGCTTGGACTGGGCTAGCGGGAGTAGAGGAAATGAGCAGTTCTTC
>TRBV6-5|TRBJ2-7|.|.
CASSYNGAYEQYF
TGTGCCAGCAGTTACAACGGAGCCTACGAGCAGTACTTC
>TRBV2|TRBJ2-7|.|.
CASSLDSGYEQYF
TGTGCCAGCAGCCTGGACAGCGGCTACGAGCAGTACTTC
>TRBV7-9|TRBJ2-1|.|.
CASSLGRGEQFF
TGTGCCAGCAGCTTAGGGCGAGGTGAGCAGTTCTTC
>TRBV27|TRBJ1-4|.|.
CASSLLPGSEKLFF
TGTGCCAGCAGTTTATTGCCAGGGTCTGAAAAACTGTTTTTT
>TRBV7-9|TRBJ2-7|.|.
CASSPRESNEQYF
TGTGCCAGCAGCCCTCGTGAGTCGAACGAGCAGTACTTC
>TRBV4-3|TRBJ2-7|.|.
CASSQDGRAYEQYF
TGCGCCAGCAGCCAAGACGGCAGGGCCTACGAGCAGTACTTC
>TRBV27|TRBJ1-2|.|TRBD1
CASSLQSGTASGYTF
TGTGCCAGCAGTCTACAATCCGGGACAGCTAGCGGCTACACCTTC
>TRBV5-1|TRBJ2-7|once|.
CASRLTEYEQYF
TGCGCCAGCAGATTGACAGAATACGAGCAGTACTTC
>TRBV4-1|TRBJ2-7|.|.
CASSQDLSYEQYF
TGCGCCAGCAGCCAAGATCTGTCCTACGAGCAGTACTTC
>TRBV27|TRBJ1-2|.|TRBD1
CASSPQGANYGYTF
TGTGCCAGCAGTCCACAGGGGGCGAACTATGGCTACACCTTC
>TRBV7-9|TRBJ2-7|many|TRBD2
CASSSTLAGFYEQYF
TGTGCCAGCAGCTCGACTCTAGCGGGGTTCTACGAGCAGTACTTC
>TRBV27|TRBJ2-5|.|TRBD2
CASSLFWGGDSGETQYF
TGTGCCAGCAGTTTATTTTGGGGGGGGGATTCGGGAGAGACCCAGTACTTC
>TRBV5-4|TRBJ1-1|.|TRBD1
CASSQGPGGSMDTEAFF
TGTGCCAGCAGCCAGGGGCCAGGGGGATCCATGGACACTGAAGCTTTCTTT
>TRBV5-6|TRBJ1-1|.|.
CASSLQLSEAFF
TGTGCCAGCAGCTTGCAGTTATCTGAAGCTTTCTTT
>TRBV6-5|TRBJ2-2|.|TRBD2
CASQREYTGELFF
TGTGCCAGCCAGCGGGAGTACACCGGGGAGCTGTTTTTT